The 11 T cell receptor beta chains listed next were all sequenced from one sample in a study of T cell repertoires in aging, cancer and after chemotherapy. A mixed TRB-A/B primer pool amplified rearranged TRB by multiplex touch-down PCR. TCRdb fed the multiplex PCR reads into MiXCR, producing one record per CDR3 protein. The sample records hundreds of distinct CDR3 sequences, about 20% being singletons. The template was genomic DNA from peripheral blood, not RNA. The sample taken for sequencing was blood. Receptors originate from a human donor with a blood cancer.

This clonotype is deemed medium-sized (0.01 to 0.1%). The chain links TRBV18 to TRBJ1-2; possible D gene TRBD1, 5 bases. Germline V gene data show CDR1 as KGHSH and CDR2 as LQKENI. V lost 3 bases and J 6 bases, leaving 11 bases between the germline ends. This CDR3 is 13 amino acids long. The CDR3 sequence: CASSPRAGNGYTF. The CDR3 DNA sequence: TGTGCCAGCTCACCTAGGGCAGGGAATGGCTACACCTTC.

Concerning this clonotype itself: A much larger clonotype is one base distant, so this may be a read error. The V and J genes are TRBV7-6 and TRBJ1-2, with D possibly matching TRBD1 (5 bases). CDR3 length equals 14 residues. CDR1 and CDR2 (germline): SGHVS, FNYEAQ. The CDR3 region is CAGSLGDRRSGYTF. The CDR3 DNA follows: TGTGCCGGCAGCTTAGGGGACCGGAGGAGTGGCTACACCTTC.

By share, this clonotype counts as medium-sized. The V gene is TRBV5-6, the J gene TRBJ2-2; D possibly uses TRBD1 or TRBD2 (5 bases each). With 4 bases removed from V and 8 bases from J, the gap between germline ends came to 18 bases. Germline V gene lookup returns CDR1 SGHDT and CDR2 YYEEEE. This CDR3 is 15 amino acids long. CDR3 amino acids: CASSPGPLRRGELFF. The CDR3 nucleotides are TGTGCCAGCAGCCCGGGGCCCTTGAGGCGGGGGGAGCTGTTTTTT.

On this clonotype itself: This could be a read error, since a much larger clone is one nucleotide away. The CDR3 region is CASSYRDRGWDTQYF. The CDR3 DNA follows: TGTGCCAGCAGTTACCGGGACAGGGGGTGGGATACGCAGTATTTT. The rearrangement joins TRBV12-3 or TRBV12-4 to TRBJ2-3, with 11 bases that match TRBD1. The junction had 6 bases not matched to a gene; V was cut back by 4 bases and J by 6 bases. CDR3 length: 15 residues.

The chain employs TRBV6-1 and TRBJ1-4; D is unresolved. Deletions cut 6 bases from V and 7 bases from J, with 18 bases between. The CDR3 extends over 15 amino acids. CDR1 is MNHNS, CDR2 SASEGT, per germline. The CDR3 loop reads CASSPNPGSGEKLFF. As DNA, the CDR3 is TGTGCCAGCAGCCCCAACCCGGGCTCAGGTGAAAAACTGTTTTTT.

This clonotype is labeled as large (0.1 to 1%). The V and J genes are TRBV19 and TRBJ2-1; D is perhaps TRBD1 or TRBD2 (6 bases each). Trimming cost V 6 bases and J 5 bases, with 11 bases left between them. The V gene's germline CDR1 is LNHDA and CDR2 SQIVND (reference sequence). This CDR3 comprises 13 residues. Written as DNA, the CDR3 is TGTGCCAGTAGCGGGGGCCTTAACAATGAGCAGTTCTTC. It specifies CASSGGLNNEQFF.

CDR3 in amino acids: CASSLTGGGLSGANVLTF. CDR3 sequence (DNA): TGTGCCAGCAGCTTAACGGGAGGGGGTCTTTCTGGGGCCAACGTCCTGACTTTC. The chain links TRBV7-3 to TRBJ2-6; TRBD2 is a possible D gene (7 bases). The CDR3 is made up of 18 amino acids. Germline CDR1 SGHTA, CDR2 FQGTGA. Trimming removed 0 bases at V and 1 base at J, with 13 bases between. Full variable domain (outside the CDR3, taken from reference TRBV7-3 and TRBJ2-6): GAGVSQTPSNKVTEKGKYVELRCDPISGHTALYWYRQSLGQGPEFLIYFQGTGAADDSGLPNDRFFAVRPEGSVSTLKIQRTERGDSAVYLCASSLTGGGLSGANVLTFGAGSRLTVL.

This clonotype is medium-sized. This chain joins TRBV18 and TRBJ1-3; tentative D call: TRBD1 (5 bases). Germline CDR1 KGHSH, CDR2 LQKENI. V lost 1 base, J lost 0 bases, and 10 bases lay in between. The CDR3 length is 16 residues. Here the CDR3 reads CASSPQQDLSGNTIYF. The CDR3 nucleotides are TGTGCCAGCTCACCACAACAGGACCTCTCTGGAAACACCATATATTTT.

Relative to its sample, this clonotype is medium-sized. This chain joins TRBV12-3 or TRBV12-4 and TRBJ2-1; 10 nucleotides match TRBD2. Trimming took 4 bases from V and 5 from J; bases not matched to a gene: 5. This CDR3 is 15 amino acids long. The CDR3 region is CASSWVTSGDNEQFF. The CDR3, as DNA: TGTGCCAGCAGTTGGGTCACTAGCGGGGACAATGAGCAGTTCTTC.

This clonotype is classed as medium-sized. This chain joins TRBV7-9 and TRBJ2-5; D is perhaps TRBD2 (6 bases). Germline loops: CDR1 SEHNR, CDR2 FQNEAQ (reference sequence). Trimming stripped 3 bases from V and 5 bases from J, with 13 bases between. CDR3 size: 14 residues. The CDR3 DNA follows: TGTGCCAGCAGCTTGGTCCTGCGGGGTGAGACCCAGTACTTC. Its protein is CASSLVLRGETQYF.

In its sample, this clonotype was seen a few times. The V and J genes are TRBV10-3 and TRBJ2-7; tentative D call: TRBD1 (6 bases). Per germline, CDR1 ENHRY and CDR2 SYGVKD. Between the trimmed V and J ends, which lost 4 bases and 0 bases, there was a span of 22 bases. This CDR3 region has 18 residues. The CDR3 loop reads CAISGPQGRTGFSYEQYF. CDR3 sequence (DNA): TGTGCCATCAGTGGCCCCCAAGGCAGAACAGGGTTCTCCTACGAGCAGTACTTC.